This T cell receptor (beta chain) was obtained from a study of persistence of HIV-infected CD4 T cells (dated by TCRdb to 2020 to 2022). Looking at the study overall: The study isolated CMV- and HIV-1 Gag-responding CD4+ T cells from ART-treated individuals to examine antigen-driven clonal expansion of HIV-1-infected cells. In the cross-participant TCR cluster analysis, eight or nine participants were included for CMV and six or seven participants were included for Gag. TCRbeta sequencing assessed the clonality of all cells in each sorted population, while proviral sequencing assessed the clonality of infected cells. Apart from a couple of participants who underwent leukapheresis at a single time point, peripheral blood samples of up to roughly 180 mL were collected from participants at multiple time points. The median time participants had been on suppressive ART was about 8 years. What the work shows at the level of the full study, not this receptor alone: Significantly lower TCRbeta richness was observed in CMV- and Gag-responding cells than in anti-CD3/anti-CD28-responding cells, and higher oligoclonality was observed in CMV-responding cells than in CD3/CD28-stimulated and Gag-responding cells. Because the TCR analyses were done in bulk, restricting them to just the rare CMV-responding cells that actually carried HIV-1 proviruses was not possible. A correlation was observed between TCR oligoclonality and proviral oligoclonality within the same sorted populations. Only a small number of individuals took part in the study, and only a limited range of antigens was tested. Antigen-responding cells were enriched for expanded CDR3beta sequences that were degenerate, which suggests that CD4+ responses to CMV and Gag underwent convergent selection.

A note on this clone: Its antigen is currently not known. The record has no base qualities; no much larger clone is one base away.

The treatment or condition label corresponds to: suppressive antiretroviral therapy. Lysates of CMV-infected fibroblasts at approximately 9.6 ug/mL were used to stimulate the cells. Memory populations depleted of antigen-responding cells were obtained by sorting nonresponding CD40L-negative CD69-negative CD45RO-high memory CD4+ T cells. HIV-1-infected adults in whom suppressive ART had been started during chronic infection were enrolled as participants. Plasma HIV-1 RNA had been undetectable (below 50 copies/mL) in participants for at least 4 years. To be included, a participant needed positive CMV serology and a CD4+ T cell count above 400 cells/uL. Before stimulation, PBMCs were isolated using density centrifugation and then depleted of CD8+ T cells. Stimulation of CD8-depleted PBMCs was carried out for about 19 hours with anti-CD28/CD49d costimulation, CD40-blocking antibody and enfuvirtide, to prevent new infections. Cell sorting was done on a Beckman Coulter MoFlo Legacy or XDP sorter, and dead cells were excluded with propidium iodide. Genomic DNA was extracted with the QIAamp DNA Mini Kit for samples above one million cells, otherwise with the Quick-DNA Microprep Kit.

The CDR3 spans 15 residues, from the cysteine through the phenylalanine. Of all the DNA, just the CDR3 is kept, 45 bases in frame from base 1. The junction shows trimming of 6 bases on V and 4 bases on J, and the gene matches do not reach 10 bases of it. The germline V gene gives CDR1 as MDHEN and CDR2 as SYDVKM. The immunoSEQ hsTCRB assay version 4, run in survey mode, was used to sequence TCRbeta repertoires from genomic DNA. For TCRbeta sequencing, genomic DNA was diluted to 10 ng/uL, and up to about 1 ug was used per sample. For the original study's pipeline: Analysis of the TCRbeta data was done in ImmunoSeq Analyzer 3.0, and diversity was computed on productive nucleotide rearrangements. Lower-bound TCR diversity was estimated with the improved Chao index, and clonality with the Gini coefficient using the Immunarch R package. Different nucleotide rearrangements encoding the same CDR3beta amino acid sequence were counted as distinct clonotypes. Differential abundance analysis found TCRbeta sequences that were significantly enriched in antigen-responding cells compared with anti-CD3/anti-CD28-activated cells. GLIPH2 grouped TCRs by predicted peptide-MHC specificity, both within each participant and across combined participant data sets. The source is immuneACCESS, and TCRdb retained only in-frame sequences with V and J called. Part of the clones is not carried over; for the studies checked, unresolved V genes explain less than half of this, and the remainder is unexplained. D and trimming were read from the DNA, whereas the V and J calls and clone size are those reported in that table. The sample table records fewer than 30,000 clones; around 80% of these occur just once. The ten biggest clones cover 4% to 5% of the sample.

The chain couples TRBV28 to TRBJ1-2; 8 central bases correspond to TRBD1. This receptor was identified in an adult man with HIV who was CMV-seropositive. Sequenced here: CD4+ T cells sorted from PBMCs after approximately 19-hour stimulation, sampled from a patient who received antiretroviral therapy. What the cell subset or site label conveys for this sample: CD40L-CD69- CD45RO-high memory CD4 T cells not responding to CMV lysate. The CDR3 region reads CASRIGQGASYGYTF. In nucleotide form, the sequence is TGTGCCAGCAGGATTGGGCAGGGGGCCTCCTATGGCTACACCTTC.